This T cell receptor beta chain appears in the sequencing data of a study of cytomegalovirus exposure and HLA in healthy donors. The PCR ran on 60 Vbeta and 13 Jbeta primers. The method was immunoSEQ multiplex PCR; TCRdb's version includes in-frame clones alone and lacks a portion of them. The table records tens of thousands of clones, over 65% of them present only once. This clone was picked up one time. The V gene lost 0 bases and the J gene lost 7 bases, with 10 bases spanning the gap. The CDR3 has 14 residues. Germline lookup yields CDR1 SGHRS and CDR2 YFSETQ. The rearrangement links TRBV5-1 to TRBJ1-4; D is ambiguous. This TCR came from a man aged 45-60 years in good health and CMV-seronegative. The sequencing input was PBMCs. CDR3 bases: TGCGCCAGCAGCTTGGGGGAAGGAGGTGAAAAACTGTTTTTT. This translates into CASSLGEGGEKLFF.